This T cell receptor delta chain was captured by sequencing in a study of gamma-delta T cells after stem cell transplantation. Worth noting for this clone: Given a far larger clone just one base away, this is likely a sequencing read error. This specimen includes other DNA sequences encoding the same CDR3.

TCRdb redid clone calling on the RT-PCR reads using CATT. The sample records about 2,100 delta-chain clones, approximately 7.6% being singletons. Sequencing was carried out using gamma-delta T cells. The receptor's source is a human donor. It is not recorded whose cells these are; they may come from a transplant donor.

CDR3 in amino acids: CACDTVASTGGYAADKLIF. The CDR3 DNA reads TGTGCCTGTGACACCGTGGCAAGTACTGGGGGGTACGCCGCCGATAAACTCATCTTT. The V and J genes are TRDV2 and TRDJ1; 8 bases agree with TRDD3. This CDR3 has 19 amino acids. V shed 0 bases and J 3 bases; nucleotides not matched to a gene: 17. Germline values: CDR1 GEAIGNYY, CDR2 EKD.